These 20 T cell receptor beta chains were all obtained from the same sample, sequenced in a study of shared clonotypes between healthy human individuals. Only in-frame clones appear in the TCRdb table, and some are missing; sequencing was by immunoSEQ multiplex PCR. The sample carries fewer than 1.4 million clones, about 80% recorded once. Input material: memory CD4+ T cells from PBMCs. The subset was: CD45RA-negative fraction. The receptors here all came from a man aged 18 to 29 in good health. Some clones in this sample may be carry-over from other donors' samples.

This sequence joins TRBV19 and TRBJ2-1; D remains unclear. The CDR3 is 14 residues long. V was shortened by 4 bases and J by 9 bases, with 16 bases between the two germline ends. The germline gives CDR1 LNHDA, CDR2 SQIVND (reference sequence). The CDR3 sequence: CASSKNLLPGEQFF. The CDR3 DNA reads as TGTGCCAGTAGTAAAAACTTATTGCCGGGTGAGCAGTTCTTC. The full variable domain, rest sourced from reference TRBV19 and TRBJ2-1, is DGGITQSPKYLFRKEGQNVTLSCEQNLNHDAMYWYRQDPGQGLRLIYYSQIVNDFQKGDIAEGYSVSREKKESFPLTVTSAQKNPTAFYLCASSKNLLPGEQFFGPGTRLTVL.

Concerning this clone itself: Its ends do not fully match the called genes, so a read error is possible. The chain joins TRBV4-3 to TRBJ2-7; the match to TRBD1 covers 8 bases. The germline V gene has CDR1 LGHNA and CDR2 YSLEER. The CDR3 is 14 residues long. In nucleotides, the CDR3 is TGCGCCAGCAGCCATAACAGGGGGGAGTACGGGCAGTACTTC. Protein: CASSHNRGEYGQYF.

As regards this clone: This same CDR3 is encoded by further DNA sequences in the sample. The chain has TRBV18 and TRBJ1-2; D is perhaps TRBD1 (5 bases). V was trimmed by 5 bases and J by 2 bases, leaving 9 bases between them. CDR1 and CDR2 from the germline V gene are KGHSH and LQKENI. The length of the CDR3 is 13 residues. The CDR3 here is CASSSQGNYGYTF. The CDR3 nucleotides read TGTGCCAGCTCATCGCAGGGCAACTATGGCTACACCTTC.

This sequence joins TRBV5-4 and TRBJ2-2, with 11 bases aligning to TRBD2. The V gene's germline CDR1 is SGHNT and CDR2 YYREEE (reference sequence). The CDR3 spans 17 residues. The V gene end was trimmed by 5 bases and the J gene end by 3 bases; junction bases not matched to a gene: 9. CDR3 residues: CASSLTSGTTHTGELFF. CDR3 coding DNA: TGTGCCAGCAGTTTGACTAGCGGGACTACCCACACCGGGGAGCTGTTTTTT.

The rearrangement uses TRBV7-9 and TRBJ2-3; 7 bases fit TRBD2. V gave up 0 bases and J gave up 0 bases; unmatched junction bases: 3. The CDR3 has 16 amino acids. CDR1 and CDR2 from the germline V gene are SEHNR and FQNEAQ (reference sequence). The CDR3 DNA is TGTGCCAGCAGCTTAGCGGGGACTACCAGCACAGATACGCAGTATTTT. Protein sequence: CASSLAGTTSTDTQYF.

This chain joins TRBV6-4 and TRBJ2-7, with D perhaps matching TRBD1 (6 bases). Germline CDR1 MRHNA, CDR2 SNTAGT. V gave up 6 bases and J gave up 5 bases, with 23 bases separating them. The CDR3 consists of 16 residues. CDR3 in amino acids: CASSPDNTRGVHEQYF. CDR3 in DNA: TGTGCCAGCAGCCCTGATAATACCAGGGGAGTCCACGAGCAGTACTTC.

This rearrangement joins TRBV11-2 to TRBJ2-1; 12 nucleotides align to TRBD2. CDR1 and CDR2 from the germline V gene are SGHAT and FQNNGV. With 4 bases clipped from V and 7 bases from J, the junction kept 8 bases outside the gene matches. The CDR3 runs 16 residues. The CDR3 spells CASSWRLAGAENEQFF. DNA of the CDR3: TGTGCCAGCAGCTGGAGACTAGCGGGAGCCGAGAATGAGCAGTTCTTC. Drawing the rest from reference TRBV11-2 and TRBJ2-1, the complete variable domain is EAGVAQSPRYKIIEKRQSVAFWCNPISGHATLYWYQQILGQGPKLLIQFQNNGVVDDSQLPKDRFSAERLKGVDSTLKIQPAKLEDSAVYLCASSWRLAGAENEQFFGPGTRLTVL.

The chain has TRBV2 and TRBJ1-1; 7 bases line up with TRBD1. Germline values: CDR1 SNHLY, CDR2 FYNNEI. J lost 1 base, V lost 6 bases, and 8 bases had no gene match. The CDR3 is made up of 15 amino acids. Here the CDR3 reads CASSATGTANTEAFF. CDR3 sequence (DNA): TGTGCCAGCAGCGCAACCGGGACAGCGAACACTGAAGCTTTCTTT.

This chain connects TRBV4-2 to TRBJ2-6, with D possibly matching TRBD1 (6 bases). Trimming took 2 bases from V and 0 from J, leaving 11 bases between them. Germline V CDR1 and CDR2: LGHNA, YNFKEQ. The CDR3 consists of 17 residues. The CDR3, as DNA: TGTGCCAGCAGCCAACCCCGAGGGGGCTCTGGGGCCAACGTCCTGACTTTC. Encoded protein: CASSQPRGGSGANVLTF.

This clone has a single count. This chain uses TRBV6-5 with TRBJ1-1; 9 bases align to TRBD1. Germline lookup yields CDR1 MNHEY and CDR2 SVGAGI. Unmatched junction bases numbered 4, after V lost 1 base and J lost 4 bases. The CDR3 has 15 residues. DNA of the CDR3: TGTGCCAGCAGTTACTTGGGACAGGGACCCACTGAAGCTTTCTTT. It yields the protein CASSYLGQGPTEAFF.

The rearrangement joins TRBV12-5 to TRBJ1-3; 10 bases fit TRBD1. The length of the CDR3 is 18 residues. V shed 3 bases, J shed 2 bases, and the junction held 10 bases outside the gene matches. Germline lookup yields CDR1 LGHNT and CDR2 FRNRAP. The CDR3 DNA sequence: TGTGCTAGTGGTTTCACCCCTCCAGGACAGGGGGCTGGAAACACCATATATTTT. It codes for CASGFTPPGQGAGNTIYF.

This clone was detected only once. The V and J genes are TRBV29-1 and TRBJ2-7; D remains ambiguous. This CDR3 has 13 residues. Between the trimmed V and J ends, which lost 5 bases and 2 bases, there was a span of 13 bases. Germline V gene lookup returns CDR1 SQVTM and CDR2 ANQGSEA. The CDR3 DNA follows: TGCAGCGTTTCACCGGACGCCGCCTACGAGCAGTACTTC. This encodes CSVSPDAAYEQYF.

The rearrangement uses TRBV7-3 and TRBJ2-7; 7 bases agree with TRBD1. The CDR3 sequence is 13 residues long. J was trimmed by 7 bases and V by 5 bases; bases with no gene match: 8. Germline V lookup: CDR1 SGHTA, CDR2 FQGTGA. The CDR3 loop reads CASSPQGVGEQYF. The CDR3 DNA sequence: TGTGCCAGCAGCCCTCAGGGGGTGGGTGAGCAGTACTTC. Full variable domain (rest looked up from reference TRBV7-3 and TRBJ2-7): GAGVSQTPSNKVTEKGKYVELRCDPISGHTALYWYRQSLGQGPEFLIYFQGTGAADDSGLPNDRFFAVRPEGSVSTLKIQRTERGDSAVYLCASSPQGVGEQYFGPGTRLTVT.

The chain has TRBV5-6 and TRBJ2-1; 7 bases are a match to TRBD2. V shed 0 bases, J shed 6 bases, and the junction held 6 bases outside the gene matches. Germline values: CDR1 SGHDT, CDR2 YYEEEE. The CDR3 spans 15 residues. CDR3 sequence (DNA): TGTGCCAGCAGCTTGGACCGTCCGGGGGGCAATGAGCAGTTCTTC. Its translation: CASSLDRPGGNEQFF.

This clone was seen a handful of times. The chain couples TRBV9 to TRBJ2-2; 8 bases are shared with TRBD2. Per the germline V gene, CDR1 is SGDLS and CDR2 is YYNGEE. After removal of 2 bases from V and 6 bases from J, the junction contained 6 bases not matched to a gene. The CDR3 is made up of 15 amino acids. The CDR3, as DNA: TGTGCCAGCAGCGTGTTAGCGGGAAGATCCGGGGAGCTGTTTTTT. This gives the protein CASSVLAGRSGELFF.

The V gene is TRBV5-1, the J gene TRBJ2-7, with 10 bases aligning to TRBD2. After removal of 1 base from V and 2 bases from J, the junction contained 15 bases not matched to a gene. CDR3 size: 19 residues. The germline V gene has CDR1 SGHRS and CDR2 YFSETQ. In DNA form, the CDR3 reads TGCGCCAGCAGCTTGCTAGCGGGAGCCCGGGAAAGAATGACCTACGAGCAGTACTTC. This codes for CASSLLAGARERMTYEQYF.

This clone was seen ten or more times. The gene calls are TRBV6-6 and TRBJ1-4; D remains ambiguous. The length of the CDR3 is 16 residues. Germline CDR1 and CDR2: MNHNY and SVGAGI (reference sequence). Trimming removed 3 bases from V and 0 bases from J, with 11 bases in between. CDR3 amino acids: CASSYRHQATNEKLFF. For the CDR3, the DNA is TGTGCCAGCAGTTATCGACACCAAGCAACTAATGAAAAACTGTTTTTT.

The genes are TRBV7-2 and TRBJ1-4; no clear D. V lost 5 bases and J lost 8, with 12 bases in between. This CDR3 is built from 13 residues. Per the germline V gene, CDR1 is SGHTA and CDR2 is FQGNSA. CDR3: CASSIWAKEKLFF. CDR3 bases: TGTGCCAGCAGCATCTGGGCCAAGGAAAAACTGTTTTTT.

The CDR3 nucleotides are TGTGCCAGCAGCTTAGGTCGGGGGACAGGGCCTGGCTACACCTTC. This sequence encodes CASSLGRGTGPGYTF. V is TRBV7-3 and J is TRBJ1-2; TRBD1 matches at 9 bases. The CDR3 covers 15 residues. The trim removed 2 bases at V and 7 bases at J, leaving 8 bases unmatched. Germline loops: CDR1 SGHTA, CDR2 FQGTGA.

The chain is built from TRBV28 and TRBJ2-7; D could derive from TRBD1 or TRBD2 (5 bases each). CDR1 is MDHEN and CDR2 is SYDVKM in the germline V gene. The CDR3 extends over 14 amino acids. V was shortened by 3 bases and J by 0 bases, with 9 bases between the two germline ends. The CDR3 coding sequence is TGTGCCAGCAGTTTGGTGGGGGACTCCTACGAGCAGTACTTC. This sequence encodes CASSLVGDSYEQYF. Drawing the rest from reference TRBV28 and TRBJ2-7, the complete variable domain is DVKVTQSSRYLVKRTGEKVFLECVQDMDHENMFWYRQDPGLGLRLIYFSYDVKMKEKGDIPEGYSVSREKKERFSLILESASTNQTSMYLCASSLVGDSYEQYFGPGTRLTVT.